The present entry profiles one TCR beta chain with its context. The antigen is undetermined. The data belong to a study of T cell repertoires in cytomegalovirus infection. Study-level background: CMV epitopes, recently identified HLA-C-restricted and well-studied HLA-B-restricted, were used. Points from the study as a whole: It was HLA-C-restricted CMV-specific TCR beta clonotypes that dominated the response ex vivo.

The CDR3 spans 14 residues. V lost 5 bases, J lost 1 base, and 10 bases lay in between. Germline CDR1 is MNHEY and CDR2 is SMNVEV (reference sequence). TCRdb re-derived calls from the reads in MiXCR, one entry per CDR3 protein. The data show fewer than 900,000 distinct CDR3 sequences, with 25% to 30% seen just once and around 13% held by the top ten. The sample consisted of cultured CD8+ T cells from PBMCs, taken from culture after CMV antigen stimulation. The origin of this receptor is a human donor in good health (CMV status not recorded). Some clones in this sample may be carry-over from other donors' samples. The chain carries TRBV27 and TRBJ2-3; perhaps TRBD2 as D (6 bases). This CDR3 is CASSPGLCTDTQYF. CDR3 sequence (DNA): TGTGCCAGCAGTCCGGGACTCTGCACAGATACGCAGTATTTT.